The text below deals with one TCR beta chain. The entry originates in a study of blood T cell repertoires in COVID-19. Per germline, CDR1 MRHNA and CDR2 SNTAGT. This CDR3 region has 15 residues. The junction had 2 bases not matched to a gene; V was cut back by 5 bases and J by 4 bases. Sequencing was performed with immunoSEQ multiplex PCR; in TCRdb, only in-frame clones are kept and a portion is missing. The table has about 250,000 clones, around 90% seen once. What was sequenced was peripheral blood. V gene TRBV6-4 combines with J gene TRBJ2-1; 13 nucleotides match TRBD2. The sequence was obtained from a man older than 75 with acute or convalescent COVID-19. Written as DNA, the CDR3 is TGTGCCAGCAGTCCGGGACTAGCGGGGTACAATGAGCAGTTCTTC. Translated, it gives CASSPGLAGYNEQFF.